These 32 T cell receptor beta chains share one sample of origin, sequenced in a study of blood T cell repertoires in COVID-19. The repertoire was sequenced with immunoSEQ multiplex PCR; TCRdb's copy has only in-frame clones and lacks some. Seen here are around 60,000 clones, around 87% observed once, and the top ten hold around 3.7%. Sequenced material: peripheral blood. These receptors came from a human donor in a cohort sampled during active COVID-19.

The chain employs TRBV7-2 and TRBJ1-2, with D perhaps TRBD1 (5 bases). Trimming left V 5 bases short and J 2 bases short, with 18 bases between. Per germline, CDR1 SGHTA and CDR2 FQGNSA. This CDR3 is built from 16 residues. CDR3 DNA: TGTGCCAGCAGCCATCAGGGTCGACTCGCAAACTATGGCTACACCTTC. It translates to CASSHQGRLANYGYTF.

The CDR3 loop is CASSLSDRYTEAFF. CDR3 nucleotide sequence: TGTGCCAGCAGCCTCTCGGACAGATACACTGAAGCTTTCTTT. V and J are TRBV11-1 and TRBJ1-1; perhaps TRBD1 as D (6 bases). The CDR3 totals 14 residues. With 5 bases removed from V and 3 bases from J, the gap between germline ends came to 13 bases. Germline V gene lookup returns CDR1 SGHAT and CDR2 FQDESV (reference sequence). Based on the CDR3 plus reference TRBV11-1 and TRBJ1-1, the full variable domain is EAEVAQSPRYKITEKSQAVAFWCDPISGHATLYWYRQILGQGPELLVQFQDESVVDDSQLPKDRFSAERLKGVDSTLKIQPAELGDSAMYLCASSLSDRYTEAFFGQGTRLTVV.

This sequence joins TRBV7-6 and TRBJ2-3, with 8 bases lining up with TRBD2. CDR3 length equals 18 residues. With V trimmed by 4 bases and J by 0 bases, 12 bases remained unmatched. Germline CDR1 is SGHVS and CDR2 is FNYEAQ. The DNA of the CDR3 is TGTGCCAGCAGCTCACTACTCCAACTAGCGGCTAGCACAGATACGCAGTATTTT. This codes for CASSSLLQLAASTDTQYF.

The V gene is TRBV7-9, the J gene TRBJ2-3; TRBD2 aligns across 10 bases. Germline CDR1 is SEHNR and CDR2 is FQNEAQ (reference sequence). Trimming took 5 bases from V and 6 from J; bases not matched to a gene: 14. This CDR3 has 17 residues. The CDR3, as DNA: TGTGCCAGCAGCCCCAGTCCGCTAGCGGGAGTTGGGGATACGCAGTATTTT. The encoded protein is CASSPSPLAGVGDTQYF. The variable domain in full, with the rest retrieved from reference TRBV7-9 and TRBJ2-3, is DTGVSQNPRHKITKRGQNVTFRCDPISEHNRLYWYRQTLGQGPEFLTYFQNEAQLEKSRLLSDRFSAERPKGSFSTLEIQRTEQGDSAMYLCASSPSPLAGVGDTQYFGPGTRLTVL.

The V call is TRBV19, the J call TRBJ1-4; 8 bases align to TRBD1. With V trimmed by 3 bases and J by 12 bases, 3 bases remained unmatched. Germline V gene sequence: CDR1 LNHDA, CDR2 SQIVND (reference sequence). The CDR3 is made up of 12 amino acids. CDR3 protein: CASSMGTGQLFF. Here the CDR3 DNA reads TGTGCCAGTAGTATGGGGACAGGCCAACTGTTTTTT.

CDR3 bases: TGTGCCAGCAGTAACAGGGGGCGGGGCTCTTCTGGGGCCAACGTCCTGACTTTC. Protein product: CASSNRGRGSSGANVLTF. The genes are TRBV2 and TRBJ2-6; 9 bases are a match to TRBD1. This CDR3 is 18 amino acids long. CDR1 and CDR2 from the germline V gene are SNHLY and FYNNEI. J was trimmed by 1 base and V by 5 bases; bases with no gene match: 9. Full variable domain (remainder filled in from reference TRBV2 and TRBJ2-6): EPEVTQTPSHQVTQMGQEVILRCVPISNHLYFYWYRQILGQKVEFLVSFYNNEISEKSEIFDDQFSVERPDGSNFTLKIRSTKLEDSAMYFCASSNRGRGSSGANVLTFGAGSRLTVL.

The chain is built from TRBV19 and TRBJ2-7; 8 bases align to TRBD1. V lost 3 bases to trimming and J lost 0 bases; unmatched junction nucleotides: 4. The CDR3 loop spans 15 amino acids. CDR1 is LNHDA and CDR2 is SQIVND in the germline V gene (reference sequence). The CDR3 region is CASSMDRARSYEQYF. CDR3 sequence (DNA): TGTGCCAGTAGTATGGACAGGGCCCGCTCCTACGAGCAGTACTTC.

The chain couples TRBV29-1 to TRBJ2-7; 9 positions match TRBD2. Germline V gene lookup returns CDR1 SQVTM and CDR2 ANQGSEA. Trimming cost V 5 bases and J 0 bases; bases outside gene matches: 2. This CDR3 comprises 13 residues. This CDR3 is CSVLAGSSYEQYF. The CDR3 DNA reads TGCAGCGTTCTAGCGGGGAGCTCCTACGAGCAGTACTTC.

This clone has just one count. Without the conserved terminal phenylalanine or tryptophan, this CDR3 likely stems from a read error. Because the CDR3's place on the DNA is in doubt, the DNA is left out and the CDR3 is given as listed by TCRdb. The chain combines TRBV3-1 (or the pseudogene TRBV3-2) with TRBJ1-2; TRBD1, the table's D call, was not compared with the DNA. The CDR3 has 10 amino acids, counting both end residues. The V gene's germline CDR1 is LGHDT and CDR2 YNNKEL (reference sequence). CDR3 loop: CASSQPGQHG.

The genes are TRBV7-8 and TRBJ2-7; no clear D gene. CDR3 size: 14 residues. Germline values: CDR1 SGHVS, CDR2 FQNEAQ. V lost 3 bases to trimming and J lost 1 base, with 10 bases between them. CDR3 residues: CASSFPGRSYEQYF. DNA for the CDR3: TGTGCCAGCAGCTTTCCGGGTCGTTCCTACGAGCAGTACTTC.

J is TRBJ1-5 and V is TRBV28; TRBD1 agrees at 7 bases. CDR3 length equals 13 residues. Losses at the gene ends were 7 bases for V and 7 bases for J; bases not matched to a gene: 7. Germline V gives CDR1 MDHEN, CDR2 SYDVKM. The DNA for the CDR3 is TGTGCCAGCAACCGACAGGGCGGACAGCCCCAGCATTTT. Encoded protein: CASNRQGGQPQHF.

V gene TRBV27 combines with J gene TRBJ1-1; D uncertain. With 2 bases removed from V and 1 base from J, the gap between germline ends came to 5 bases. The CDR3 spans 13 residues. CDR1 is MNHEY and CDR2 is SMNVEV in the germline V gene (reference sequence). The CDR3 sequence: CASSLRGNTEAFF. For the CDR3, the DNA is TGTGCCAGCAGTTTACGGGGGAACACTGAAGCTTTCTTT.

V and J are TRBV11-2 and TRBJ2-5, with 12 bases fitting TRBD2. The CDR3 loop spans 15 amino acids. With V trimmed by 5 bases and J by 5 bases, 6 bases remained unmatched. CDR1 is SGHAT and CDR2 is FQNNGV in the germline V gene. The CDR3 DNA reads as TGTGCCAGCAGCGCATCTAGCGGGGGGGCGGAGACCCAGTACTTC. It encodes CASSASSGGAETQYF.

A few counts support this clone. The chain has TRBV11-2 and TRBJ2-1; TRBD2 matches 10 bases. The ends lost 1 base at V and 4 bases at J; junction bases unmatched: 13. The CDR3 runs to 19 residues. Germline V gene lookup returns CDR1 SGHAT and CDR2 FQNNGV. The CDR3 spells CASSLVAGGGTSVYNEQFF. The CDR3 DNA is TGTGCCAGCAGCTTAGTGGCGGGCGGCGGGACTAGCGTTTACAATGAGCAGTTCTTC. The whole variable domain, remainder taken from reference TRBV11-2 and TRBJ2-1, is EAGVAQSPRYKIIEKRQSVAFWCNPISGHATLYWYQQILGQGPKLLIQFQNNGVVDDSQLPKDRFSAERLKGVDSTLKIQPAKLEDSAVYLCASSLVAGGGTSVYNEQFFGPGTRLTVL.

The chain recombines TRBV30 with TRBJ2-7; D remains ambiguous. Germline CDR1 and CDR2: GTSNPN and SVGIG (reference sequence). V lost 0 bases and J lost 2, with 11 bases in between. The CDR3 extends over 14 amino acids. The CDR3, as DNA: TGTGCCTGGAGTGTACTTGGTCCTACCTACGAGCAGTACTTC. This gives the protein CAWSVLGPTYEQYF.

The chain is built from TRBV19 and TRBJ2-7; the D gene is possibly TRBD2 (6 bases). CDR3 length equals 14 residues. Per germline, CDR1 LNHDA and CDR2 SQIVND (reference sequence). Between the trimmed V and J ends, which lost 6 bases and 4 bases, there was a span of 16 bases. CDR3 nucleotides: TGTGCCAGTAGCATTAAGGGAGGTGTGTACGAGCAGTACTTC. Translated: CASSIKGGVYEQYF.

This sequence joins TRBV7-8 and TRBJ2-3; D may be TRBD1 (5 bases). This CDR3 is built from 16 residues. The germline V gene has CDR1 SGHVS and CDR2 FQNEAQ. The V end was cut by 3 bases, the J end by 1 base, with 14 bases between. CDR3 nucleotides: TGTGCCAGCAGCTTCGCAGGGTTCTCAGGCACAGATACGCAGTATTTT. Its translation: CASSFAGFSGTDTQYF.

The CDR3: CASSWDSSYEQYF. CDR3 nucleotides: TGCGCCAGCAGCTGGGACAGCTCCTACGAGCAGTACTTC. This chain joins TRBV5-1 and TRBJ2-7, with 7 bases identical to TRBD1. The length of the CDR3 is 13 residues. Germline V gene lookup returns CDR1 SGHRS and CDR2 YFSETQ. The J segment lost 0 bases and the V segment lost 3 bases, leaving 0 bases of the junction unmatched.

This chain joins TRBV7-2 and TRBJ1-1; D is undetermined. The V and J ends lost 3 bases and 3 bases respectively, with 8 bases between them. CDR1 is SGHTA and CDR2 is FQGNSA in the germline V gene. This CDR3 has 13 amino acids. Written as DNA, the CDR3 is TGTGCCAGCAGCTTGACTGAATACACTGAAGCTTTCTTT. This translates into CASSLTEYTEAFF.

The chain uses TRBV28 and TRBJ2-7, with 10 bases lining up with TRBD2. CDR1 and CDR2 from the germline V gene are MDHEN and SYDVKM. The ends lost 5 bases at V and 1 base at J; junction bases unmatched: 2. This CDR3 contains 14 residues. The CDR3 bases are TGTGCCAGCAGTCTAGCGGGAGTTTCCTACGAGCAGTACTTC. Its translation: CASSLAGVSYEQYF.

V usage is TRBV19 and J usage is TRBJ2-3; 8 nucleotides align to TRBD1. The trim removed 6 bases at V and 4 bases at J, leaving 6 bases unmatched. This CDR3 is 14 amino acids long. CDR1 and CDR2 (germline): LNHDA, SQIVND (reference sequence). The CDR3 reads CASSATGVADTQYF. The CDR3 DNA reads as TGTGCCAGTAGCGCGACAGGGGTCGCAGATACGCAGTATTTT.

This sequence joins TRBV4-2 and TRBJ2-7, with 7 bases that match TRBD1. CDR3 length: 15 amino acids. Germline values: CDR1 LGHNA, CDR2 YNFKEQ. V lost 4 bases, J lost 2 bases, and 8 bases stayed unmatched. CDR3 sequence reads: CASSPTGIGAYEQYF. The CDR3 DNA reads TGTGCCAGCAGCCCGACAGGGATAGGAGCCTACGAGCAGTACTTC.

This chain joins TRBV23-1 and TRBJ1-1; D not certain. TRBV23-1 falls under the ORF class, with uncertain function. The CDR3 sequence is 14 residues long. V was pared by 3 bases and J by 1 base, with 9 bases between. The CDR3 spells CASSHPTGNTEAFF. The CDR3 DNA reads as TGCGCCAGCAGTCATCCTACTGGGAACACTGAAGCTTTCTTT.

The CDR3 region is CASSIISGRVANEQFF. CDR3 sequence (DNA): TGTGCCAGTAGTATTATCTCTGGGAGGGTAGCCAATGAGCAGTTCTTC. The rearrangement links TRBV19 to TRBJ2-1; 7 bases fit TRBD2. The CDR3 sequence is 16 residues long. From germline, CDR1 is LNHDA and CDR2 SQIVND (reference sequence). V lost 3 bases to trimming and J lost 6 bases; unmatched junction nucleotides: 11. The variable domain in full, completed from reference TRBV19 and TRBJ2-1, reads DGGITQSPKYLFRKEGQNVTLSCEQNLNHDAMYWYRQDPGQGLRLIYYSQIVNDFQKGDIAEGYSVSREKKESFPLTVTSAQKNPTAFYLCASSIISGRVANEQFFGPGTRLTVL.

The rearrangement uses TRBV6-5 and TRBJ2-7; no firm D call. There are 13 residues in the CDR3. Germline V gene sequence: CDR1 MNHEY, CDR2 SVGAGI. Deletions cut 10 bases from V and 2 bases from J, with 15 bases between. This CDR3 reads CATYQLFPYEQYF. The CDR3, as DNA: TGTGCCACCTACCAATTATTTCCCTACGAGCAGTACTTC.

This clone was observed a few times. The rearrangement links TRBV5-5 to TRBJ2-7; tentative D call: TRBD2 (6 bases). V gave up 3 bases and J gave up 3 bases, with 7 bases separating them. Germline CDR1 SGHKS, CDR2 YYEKEE (reference sequence). The CDR3 consists of 12 residues. The CDR3 reads CASSSDYYEQYF. CDR3 in DNA: TGTGCCAGCAGCTCGGACTACTACGAGCAGTACTTC.

This clone was detected only once. This sequence joins TRBV18 and TRBJ1-5; no reliable D call. The V and J ends lost 4 bases and 7 bases respectively, with 17 bases between them. CDR3 length: 15 residues. CDR1 is KGHSH, CDR2 LQKENI, per germline. CDR3 amino acids: CASSLTRDGRQPQHF. In nucleotides, the CDR3 is TGTGCCAGCTCACTCACCCGGGATGGCCGCCAGCCCCAGCATTTT. The entire variable domain, with the rest obtained from reference TRBV18 and TRBJ1-5, is as follows: NAGVMQNPRHLVRRRGQEARLRCSPMKGHSHVYWYRQLPEEGLKFMVYLQKENIIDESGMPKERFSAEFPKEGPSILRIQQVVRGDSAAYFCASSLTRDGRQPQHFGDGTRLSIL.

This clone came up once. The J gene is TRBJ1-1, the V gene TRBV4-1, with a weak D call TRBD1 (5 bases). CDR1 and CDR2 (germline): MGHRA, YSYEKL. The CDR3 covers 15 residues. The V end was cut by 3 bases, the J end by 3 bases, with 14 bases between. The CDR3: CASSHPVTGDTEAFF. The CDR3 DNA follows: TGCGCCAGCAGCCACCCGGTAACGGGGGACACTGAAGCTTTCTTT.

The chain carries TRBV19 and TRBJ2-7; TRBD1 agrees at 7 bases. Trimming cost V 5 bases and J 3 bases; bases outside gene matches: 4. The CDR3 is 13 residues long. CDR1 is LNHDA, CDR2 SQIVND, per germline (reference sequence). CDR3 DNA sequence: TGTGCCAGTAGTTCCCGACAGGGCTACGAGCAGTACTTC. Amino acids: CASSSRQGYEQYF.

This chain uses TRBV4-1 with TRBJ2-7; the match to TRBD2 covers 7 bases. Germline CDR1 is MGHRA and CDR2 is YSYEKL. This CDR3 comprises 15 residues. After removal of 4 bases from V and 2 bases from J, the junction contained 8 bases not matched to a gene. The CDR3 reads CASSPGGGRAYEQYF. The CDR3 DNA is TGCGCCAGCAGCCCAGGCGGGGGAAGGGCCTACGAGCAGTACTTC.

This CDR3 is CASSDQGFAQPQHF. CDR3 nucleotide sequence: TGTGCCAGCAGTGATCAGGGTTTCGCGCAGCCCCAGCATTTT. V usage is TRBV25-1 and J usage is TRBJ1-5, with D perhaps TRBD1 (5 bases). With 3 bases removed from V and 7 bases from J, the gap between germline ends came to 13 bases. The CDR3 has 14 amino acids. Germline V gene sequence: CDR1 MGHDK, CDR2 SYGVNS.

V gene TRBV9 combines with J gene TRBJ2-7, with a tentative D call TRBD2 (6 bases). V lost 0 bases and J 6 bases, leaving 10 bases between the germline ends. This CDR3 region has 13 residues. Germline values: CDR1 SGDLS, CDR2 YYNGEE. The CDR3 DNA reads TGTGCCAGCAGCGTAGACGGGGGATCCGAGCAGTACTTC. As protein: CASSVDGGSEQYF.